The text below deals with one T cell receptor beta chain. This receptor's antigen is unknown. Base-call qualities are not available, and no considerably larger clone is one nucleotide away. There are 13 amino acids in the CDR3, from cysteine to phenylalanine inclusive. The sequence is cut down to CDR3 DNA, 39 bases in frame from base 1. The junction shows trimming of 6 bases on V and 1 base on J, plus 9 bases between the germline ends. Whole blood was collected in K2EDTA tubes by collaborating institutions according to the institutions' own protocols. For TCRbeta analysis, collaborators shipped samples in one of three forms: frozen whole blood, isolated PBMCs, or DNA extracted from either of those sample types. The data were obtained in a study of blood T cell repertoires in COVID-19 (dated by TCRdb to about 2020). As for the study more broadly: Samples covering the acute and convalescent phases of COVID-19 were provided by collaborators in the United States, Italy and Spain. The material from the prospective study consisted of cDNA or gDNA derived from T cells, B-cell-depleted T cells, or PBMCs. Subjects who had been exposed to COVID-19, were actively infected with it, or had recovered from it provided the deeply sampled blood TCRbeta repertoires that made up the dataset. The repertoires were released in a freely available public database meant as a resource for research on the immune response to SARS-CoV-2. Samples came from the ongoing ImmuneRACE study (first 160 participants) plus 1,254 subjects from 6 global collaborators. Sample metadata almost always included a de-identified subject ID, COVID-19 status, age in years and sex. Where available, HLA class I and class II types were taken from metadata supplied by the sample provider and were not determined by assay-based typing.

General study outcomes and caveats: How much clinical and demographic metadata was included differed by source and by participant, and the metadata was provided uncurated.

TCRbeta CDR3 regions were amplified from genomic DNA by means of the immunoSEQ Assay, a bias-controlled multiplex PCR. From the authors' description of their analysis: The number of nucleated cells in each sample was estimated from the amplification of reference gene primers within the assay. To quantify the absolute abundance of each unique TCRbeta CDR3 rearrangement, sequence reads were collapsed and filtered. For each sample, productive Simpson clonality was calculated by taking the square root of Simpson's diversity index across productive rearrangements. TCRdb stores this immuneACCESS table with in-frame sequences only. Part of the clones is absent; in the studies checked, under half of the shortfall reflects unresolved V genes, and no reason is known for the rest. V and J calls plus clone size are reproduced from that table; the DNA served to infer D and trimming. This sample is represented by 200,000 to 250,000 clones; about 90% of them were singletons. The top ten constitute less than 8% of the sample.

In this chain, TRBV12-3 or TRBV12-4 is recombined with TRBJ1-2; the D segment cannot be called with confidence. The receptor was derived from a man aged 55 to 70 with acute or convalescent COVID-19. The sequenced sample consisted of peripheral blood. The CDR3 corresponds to CASSLQSNYGYTF. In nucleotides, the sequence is TGTGCCAGCAGCCTACAGAGTAACTATGGCTACACCTTC.